This is a list of T cell receptor beta chains from one sample in a study of cytomegalovirus exposure and HLA in healthy donors. The protocol was immunoSEQ multiplex PCR, while the TCRdb copy is restricted to in-frame clones and leaves out a portion. The data contain 100,000 to 150,000 clones, roughly 80% of them singletons. The sample consisted of PBMCs. These receptors all come from a woman aged 50 to 65 in good health and CMV-seronegative. CDR3s leave out the opening cysteine and the closing phenylalanine or tryptophan.

v_call: TRBV30; j_call: TRBJ2-2; cdr3_aa: AWSPSGSTGELF
v_call: TRBV5-1; j_call: TRBJ1-4; cdr3_aa: ASSLGGYNEKLF
v_call: TRBV11-2; j_call: TRBJ2-5; cdr3_aa: ASSPTLVGGEETQY
v_call: TRBV2; j_call: TRBJ1-4; cdr3_aa: ASRDRGSSNEKLF
v_call: TRBV7-2; j_call: TRBJ2-1; cdr3_aa: ASSKPFDEQF
v_call: TRBV7-8; j_call: TRBJ2-5; cdr3_aa: ASRTGVETQY
v_call: TRBV7-9; j_call: TRBJ2-5; cdr3_aa: SSSLFGDRVGETQY
v_call: TRBV5-1; j_call: TRBJ2-1; cdr3_aa: ASSVGQVGYNEQF
v_call: TRBV6-5; j_call: TRBJ2-3; cdr3_aa: ASSRQVPTDTQY
v_call: TRBV2; j_call: TRBJ1-2; cdr3_aa: ASSEGPLTGVACGYT
v_call: TRBV10-3; j_call: TRBJ2-6; cdr3_aa: AISPNSGANVLT
v_call: TRBV11-2; j_call: TRBJ1-2; cdr3_aa: ASSLDRQGYYGYT
v_call: TRBV7-9; j_call: TRBJ2-7; cdr3_aa: AGSDSIYEQY
v_call: TRBV5-8; j_call: TRBJ2-7; cdr3_aa: ASSTGHLVYEQY
v_call: TRBV7-8; j_call: TRBJ2-1; cdr3_aa: ASSFQNEQF
v_call: TRBV28; j_call: TRBJ1-2; cdr3_aa: ASSKPGQGIRYGYT
v_call: TRBV7-9; j_call: TRBJ2-1; cdr3_aa: ASSLVVNNEQF
v_call: TRBV14; j_call: TRBJ1-1; cdr3_aa: ASSQEQTEAF
v_call: TRBV5-8; j_call: TRBJ1-1; cdr3_aa: ASSRQGWVGNTEAF
v_call: TRBV9; j_call: TRBJ2-2; cdr3_aa: ASSAGTANTGELF
v_call: TRBV4-3; j_call: TRBJ1-2; cdr3_aa: ASSQDNRADYGYT
v_call: TRBV6-4; j_call: TRBJ1-6; cdr3_aa: ASSDSNSHSPLH
v_call: TRBV10-3; j_call: TRBJ2-6; cdr3_aa: AISESGTGLSGANVLT
v_call: TRBV7-2; j_call: TRBJ1-6; cdr3_aa: ASRQDNSPLH
v_call: TRBV5-1; j_call: TRBJ2-1; cdr3_aa: ASSLEGGFFNEQF
v_call: TRBV6-5; j_call: TRBJ1-2; cdr3_aa: ASSYGGSRTNGYT
v_call: TRBV19; j_call: TRBJ2-5; cdr3_aa: ASTGELQETQY
v_call: TRBV10-3; j_call: TRBJ2-1; cdr3_aa: AISEPTSGSNEQF
v_call: TRBV19; j_call: TRBJ2-7; cdr3_aa: ASRELAGGTYEQY
v_call: TRBV6-1; j_call: TRBJ1-1; cdr3_aa: ASSEQGWTEAF
v_call: TRBV6-5; j_call: TRBJ1-4; cdr3_aa: ASGGGAVNEKLF
v_call: TRBV5-1; j_call: TRBJ2-7; cdr3_aa: ASSLTGVTFDEQY
v_call: TRBV6-5; j_call: TRBJ1-5; cdr3_aa: ASRTGQGDQPQH
v_call: TRBV6-5; j_call: TRBJ1-1; cdr3_aa: ASSFRRQGGSEAF
v_call: TRBV19; j_call: TRBJ1-4; cdr3_aa: ASRRGLTNEKLF
v_call: TRBV4-3; j_call: TRBJ1-2; cdr3_aa: ASSPNRGGYGYT
v_call: TRBV5-3; j_call: TRBJ1-5; cdr3_aa: ARSLGLECGNQPQH
v_call: TRBV4-1; j_call: TRBJ2-3; cdr3_aa: ASSQGLTDTQY